Shown below are 32 T cell receptor beta chains from a single sample sequenced in a study of CD4 T cells in relation to SARS-CoV-2 and coronaviruses. No antigen is known for these receptors. Before the COVID-19 pandemic, during about 2011-2019, CD4+ T cells were taken from unexposed donors. The cells were cultured for about 10 days before CD4+ T cells were isolated. This table comes from immunoSEQ multiplex PCR, and its TCRdb copy is limited to in-frame clones, with some not included. The repertoire holds about 11,000 clones, with about 81% as singletons. The sample consisted of CD4+ T cells from PBMCs, cultured in vitro. The source is a human donor in good health.

The chain links TRBV2 to TRBJ2-3; D is unresolved. V was pared by 8 bases and J by 2 bases, with 17 bases between. The CDR3 loop spans 15 amino acids. CDR1 and CDR2 from the germline V gene are SNHLY and FYNNEI. As DNA, the CDR3 is TGTGCCAGCGGTCTCGCCGGACGATACACAGATACGCAGTATTTT. Translation gives CASGLAGRYTDTQYF.

The chain is built from TRBV10-3 and TRBJ2-7, with D perhaps matching TRBD1 (5 bases). V gave up 8 bases and J gave up 3 bases, with 14 bases separating them. The CDR3 sequence is 13 residues long. The germline gives CDR1 ENHRY, CDR2 SYGVKD. CDR3 nucleotides: TGTGCCATCGCCCCCAGGGCTAACTACGAGCAGTACTTC. It codes for CAIAPRANYEQYF.

V is TRBV4-1 and J is TRBJ1-1, with D possibly TRBD1 on 6 matching bases. The CDR3 spans 15 residues. CDR1 MGHRA and CDR2 YSYEKL come from the germline V gene. Between the trimmed V and J ends, which lost 1 base and 6 bases, there was a span of 15 bases. The CDR3 coding sequence is TGCGCCAGCAGCCAAGGTAGGGGGGGGTGGGCTGAAGCTTTCTTT. This encodes CASSQGRGGWAEAFF.

The genes are TRBV9 and TRBJ2-2, with TRBD2 matching over 7 bases. The length of the CDR3 is 15 residues. The germline gives CDR1 SGDLS, CDR2 YYNGEE. V lost 10 bases, J lost 0 bases, and 9 bases stayed unmatched. DNA of the CDR3: TGTGCCTCCAACTCAGGGACTACGAACACCGGGGAGCTGTTTTTT. Translating it yields CASNSGTTNTGELFF.

The chain employs TRBV5-1 and TRBJ2-7; 7 bases match TRBD1. The CDR3 is 17 residues long. Losses at the gene ends were 1 base for V and 6 bases for J; bases not matched to a gene: 16. Germline V lookup: CDR1 SGHRS, CDR2 YFSETQ. DNA for the CDR3: TGCGCCAGCAGCTTGCAGGGGGTCAGGGCCCTAACGGGCGAGCAGTACTTC. Translating gives CASSLQGVRALTGEQYF.

This sequence joins TRBV10-2 and TRBJ2-1; 9 nucleotides agree with TRBD2. The V segment lost 2 bases and the J segment 5 bases; nucleotides outside the gene matches: 7. The CDR3 has 16 amino acids. Germline CDR1 WSHSY, CDR2 SAAADI. Written as DNA, the CDR3 is TGCGCCAGCAGTGAGGCGTGGGCGGGGGGGAACAATGAGCAGTTCTTC. This gives the protein CASSEAWAGGNNEQFF.

This chain uses TRBV7-2 with TRBJ2-7; D assignment may be TRBD1 or TRBD2 (5 bases each). Germline loops: CDR1 SGHTA, CDR2 FQGNSA. This CDR3 has 14 residues. V lost 5 bases, J lost 2 bases, and 13 bases lay in between. CDR3 sequence: CASSAWDGTYEQYF. CDR3 DNA: TGTGCCAGCAGCGCCTGGGACGGTACCTACGAGCAGTACTTC.

The chain carries TRBV3-1 (or the pseudogene TRBV3-2) and TRBJ1-2, with 8 positions matching TRBD1. The CDR3 totals 13 residues. J gave up 6 bases and V 4 bases, and 4 bases lay outside the gene matches. Germline CDR1 LGHDT, CDR2 YNNKEL (reference sequence). The CDR3 loop reads CASSPRTGNGYTF. DNA of the CDR3: TGTGCCAGCAGCCCGCGGACAGGGAATGGCTACACCTTC.

The CDR3 is CATGTGDRGSGANVLTF. CDR3 coding DNA: TGTGCCACTGGAACTGGGGACAGGGGATCTGGGGCCAACGTCCTGACTTTC. The chain employs TRBV19 and TRBJ2-6; 10 bases are shared with TRBD1. Germline trimming cut 10 bases from V and 1 base from J; bases unmatched to any gene: 10. CDR3 size: 17 residues. CDR1 and CDR2 from the germline V gene are LNHDA and SQIVND (reference sequence).

This chain's CDR3 is CASSPFLVTGARPRDYGYTF. CDR3 DNA sequence: TGTGCCAGCAGCCCTTTTTTAGTAACGGGGGCCAGACCGAGGGACTATGGCTACACCTTC. The chain recombines TRBV13 with TRBJ1-2, with D possibly matching TRBD1 (6 bases). The CDR3 has 20 amino acids. V lost 5 bases to trimming and J lost 3 bases, with 31 bases between them. Per germline, CDR1 PRHDT and CDR2 FYEKMQ (reference sequence).

The V call is TRBV6-2 or TRBV6-3, the J call TRBJ2-7; D might be TRBD2 (6 bases). V was clipped by 5 bases and J by 0 bases, with 17 bases between them. Germline loops: CDR1 MNHEY, CDR2 SVGEGT. The CDR3 is 16 amino acids. The CDR3 loop is CASSRPGRGRSYEQYF. CDR3 DNA sequence: TGTGCCAGCAGTCGCCCGGGGCGGGGACGCTCCTACGAGCAGTACTTC.

Here the CDR3 reads CASSTNGATTNEKLFF. For the CDR3, the DNA is TGTGCCAGTAGTACCAATGGGGCGACAACTAATGAAAAACTGTTTTTT. The rearrangement joins TRBV19 to TRBJ1-4; a possible D gene is TRBD1 (5 bases). Germline V gives CDR1 LNHDA, CDR2 SQIVND (reference sequence). The CDR3 is 16 residues long. Trimming removed 4 bases from V and 0 bases from J, with 12 bases in between.

This clone has more than one count but fewer than ten. This chain links TRBV12-3 or TRBV12-4 with TRBJ1-1, with a possible D match to TRBD1 (5 bases). This CDR3 spans 13 amino acids. With 5 bases removed from V and 4 bases from J, the gap between germline ends came to 11 bases. CDR3 residues: CASSELGATEAFF. CDR3 sequence (DNA): TGTGCCAGCAGTGAGTTAGGGGCCACTGAAGCTTTCTTT.

Concerning this clone itself: The junction departs from germline at one end; a sequencing error may be responsible. The J gene is TRBJ2-3, the V gene TRBV27; D might be TRBD2 (5 bases). Germline assignment: CDR1 MNHEY and CDR2 SMNVEV (reference sequence). This CDR3 spans 13 amino acids. As DNA, the CDR3 is TGTGCCACCAGTCATCGAGGGCCTGGTGCGCAGTATTTT. Its protein product is CATSHRGPGAQYF.

This chain uses TRBV5-6 with TRBJ1-1; D unclear. The CDR3 length is 14 residues. The germline V gene has CDR1 SGHDT and CDR2 YYEEEE. Trimming shortened V by 3 bases and J by 11 bases, and 20 bases separated the two germline ends. The CDR3 region is CASSSLGDVAPAFF. The CDR3 DNA is TGTGCCAGCAGCTCCCTCGGGGATGTAGCGCCGGCTTTCTTT.

The chain employs TRBV5-1 and TRBJ2-3; D remains ambiguous. V lost 4 bases and J lost 6, with 9 bases in between. The CDR3 runs to 12 residues. Germline CDR1 and CDR2: SGHRS and YFSETQ. The CDR3 loop reads CASSLGDDTQYF. The CDR3 DNA is TGCGCCAGCAGCCTCGGTGATGATACGCAGTATTTT.

The chain is built from TRBV7-3 and TRBJ2-3; TRBD2 agrees at 8 bases. CDR1 is SGHTA, CDR2 FQGTGA, per germline. There are 15 residues in the CDR3. V dropped 2 bases and J dropped 4; count of bases not matched to a gene: 5. The CDR3 loop reads CASSLAGGDADTQYF. CDR3 bases: TGTGCCAGCAGCTTAGCGGGAGGCGACGCAGATACGCAGTATTTT.

V usage is TRBV7-8 and J usage is TRBJ2-1; D is tentatively TRBD1 or TRBD2 (6 bases each). CDR1 SGHVS and CDR2 FQNEAQ come from the germline V gene. The CDR3 is 15 amino acids. V shed 5 bases and J shed 2 bases, with 13 bases lying between them. CDR3 residues: CASSNEGGAYNEQFF. DNA for the CDR3: TGTGCCAGCAGCAACGAGGGGGGTGCCTACAATGAGCAGTTCTTC.

Concerning this clone itself: A junction boundary mismatches the germline segment, possibly from a read error. V is TRBV7-7 and J is TRBJ2-3, with a weak D call TRBD1 (5 bases). The CDR3 is 18 amino acids. Germline-derived CDR1 and CDR2 are SSHAT and FNYEAQ (reference sequence). CDR3 sequence reads: CASSLRRFGWGGTDTQYF. In DNA, the CDR3 is TGTGCTAGCAGCTTACGGCGGTTTGGTTGGGGCGGCACAGATACGCAGTATTTT.

J is TRBJ1-1 and V is TRBV4-1; D may be TRBD1 (5 bases). The CDR3 covers 15 residues. CDR1 MGHRA and CDR2 YSYEKL come from the germline V gene. Trimming pared 0 bases from V and 4 bases from J, leaving 12 bases between. The CDR3 sequence: CASSQEGSGFTEAFF. CDR3 coding DNA: TGCGCCAGCAGCCAAGAGGGATCAGGGTTCACTGAAGCTTTCTTT.

The chain employs TRBV2 and TRBJ2-3, with D maybe TRBD2 (6 bases). The germline gives CDR1 SNHLY, CDR2 FYNNEI. V lost 8 bases and J lost 0, with 9 bases in between. The length of the CDR3 is 13 residues. CDR3 bases: TGTGCCAGCGGCGGGGAGAGCACAGATACGCAGTATTTT. It yields the protein CASGGESTDTQYF.

The chain recombines TRBV3-1 (or the pseudogene TRBV3-2) with TRBJ2-1; either TRBD1 or TRBD2 may supply D (5 bases each). V dropped 3 bases and J dropped 7 bases, with 13 bases sitting between them. The CDR3 contains 14 residues. Germline loops: CDR1 LGHDT, CDR2 YNNKEL (reference sequence). CDR3 protein: CASSQSPEGNEQFF. CDR3 nucleotides: TGTGCCAGCAGCCAGTCACCCGAGGGGAATGAGCAGTTCTTC.

In this sample, this clone turned up a few times. The chain has TRBV6-5 and TRBJ1-2, with D maybe TRBD1 (6 bases). The CDR3 sequence is 15 residues long. Looked up from germline, CDR1 is MNHEY and CDR2 is SVGAGI. V gave up 7 bases and J gave up 0 bases, with 15 bases separating them. The CDR3 sequence: CASTSPDRSNYGYTF. CDR3 nucleotides: TGTGCCAGCACGTCACCAGACAGGTCTAACTATGGCTACACCTTC.

The gene calls are TRBV3-1 (or the pseudogene TRBV3-2) and TRBJ2-2; possibly TRBD1 for D (5 bases). Per the germline V gene, CDR1 is LGHDT and CDR2 is YNNKEL (reference sequence). V was shortened by 4 bases and J by 1 base, with 10 bases between the two germline ends. This CDR3 region has 15 residues. CDR3 in amino acids: CASSPWGRNTGELFF. In nucleotides, the CDR3 is TGTGCCAGCAGCCCCTGGGGCCGGAACACCGGGGAGCTGTTTTTT.

The rearrangement uses TRBV19 and TRBJ2-3, with D maybe TRBD2 (6 bases). There are 15 residues in the CDR3. Between the trimmed V and J ends, which lost 5 bases and 6 bases, there was a span of 18 bases. In germline, CDR1 is LNHDA, CDR2 SQIVND (reference sequence). The chain's CDR3 is CASSSWASGLDTQYF. CDR3 DNA sequence: TGTGCCAGTAGTTCTTGGGCGAGCGGGCTGGATACGCAGTATTTT.

This clone was observed a single time. The CDR3 sequence is CASSLATDGEKLFF. The DNA of the CDR3 is TGCGCCAGCAGCTTGGCTACTGACGGCGAAAAACTGTTTTTT. This chain connects TRBV5-1 to TRBJ1-4; unclear D gene. This CDR3 has 14 amino acids. Germline CDR1 and CDR2: SGHRS and YFSETQ. Trimming cost V 0 bases and J 8 bases, with 11 bases left between them.

The chain has TRBV7-9 and TRBJ1-2, with D unresolved. CDR1 is SEHNR, CDR2 FQNEAQ, per germline (reference sequence). The CDR3 consists of 12 residues. With 5 bases removed from V and 8 bases from J, the gap between germline ends came to 12 bases. The CDR3 nucleotides read TGTGCCAGCAGCCCACCTGGGCGCGGCTACACCTTC. Translation gives CASSPPGRGYTF. The variable domain in full, with the rest retrieved from reference TRBV7-9 and TRBJ1-2, is DTGVSQNPRHKITKRGQNVTFRCDPISEHNRLYWYRQTLGQGPEFLTYFQNEAQLEKSRLLSDRFSAERPKGSFSTLEIQRTEQGDSAMYLCASSPPGRGYTFGSGTRLTVV.

This chain links TRBV27 with TRBJ2-3, with D hard to call. Trimming removed 3 bases from V and 0 bases from J, with 7 bases in between. This CDR3 is 14 amino acids long. Germline V CDR1 and CDR2: MNHEY, SMNVEV (reference sequence). The CDR3 nucleotides are TGTGCCAGCAGTTTTAGATCTAGCACAGATACGCAGTATTTT. It translates to CASSFRSSTDTQYF.

This clone came up once. The chain is built from TRBV19 and TRBJ1-2; D gene ambiguous. V lost 5 bases, J lost 0 bases, and 7 bases lay in between. Germline V gene sequence: CDR1 LNHDA, CDR2 SQIVND (reference sequence). The CDR3 has 13 residues. DNA of the CDR3: TGTGCCAGTAGTGACTACCCTAACTATGGCTACACCTTC. Amino acid sequence: CASSDYPNYGYTF.

V usage is TRBV2 and J usage is TRBJ1-1; D may be TRBD1 (6 bases). The CDR3 consists of 16 residues. In germline, CDR1 is SNHLY, CDR2 FYNNEI. The germline V and J ends were trimmed by 6 bases and 0 bases, with 17 bases remaining between them. The chain's CDR3 is CASRGHSAALNTEAFF. CDR3 sequence (DNA): TGTGCCAGCAGGGGACACTCGGCGGCATTGAACACTGAAGCTTTCTTT.

There are a few counts of this clone. This sequence joins TRBV6-5 and TRBJ1-5; 7 nucleotides agree with TRBD1. J gave up 2 bases and V 8 bases, and 6 bases lay outside the gene matches. Germline V gene sequence: CDR1 MNHEY, CDR2 SVGAGI. CDR3 size: 14 residues. Written as DNA, the CDR3 is TGTGCCAGCCGGGACAGCTGGGGCAATCAGCCCCAGCATTTT. Translation gives CASRDSWGNQPQHF.

The chain joins TRBV10-3 to TRBJ1-1; 8 nucleotides line up with TRBD1. The CDR3 is made up of 14 amino acids. V trimming: 7 bases; J trimming: 2 bases; junction bases outside the gene matches: 6. Germline V gene lookup returns CDR1 ENHRY and CDR2 SYGVKD. CDR3 sequence: CAINVQGGNTEAFF. In DNA, the CDR3 is TGTGCCATCAACGTACAGGGGGGTAACACTGAAGCTTTCTTT.